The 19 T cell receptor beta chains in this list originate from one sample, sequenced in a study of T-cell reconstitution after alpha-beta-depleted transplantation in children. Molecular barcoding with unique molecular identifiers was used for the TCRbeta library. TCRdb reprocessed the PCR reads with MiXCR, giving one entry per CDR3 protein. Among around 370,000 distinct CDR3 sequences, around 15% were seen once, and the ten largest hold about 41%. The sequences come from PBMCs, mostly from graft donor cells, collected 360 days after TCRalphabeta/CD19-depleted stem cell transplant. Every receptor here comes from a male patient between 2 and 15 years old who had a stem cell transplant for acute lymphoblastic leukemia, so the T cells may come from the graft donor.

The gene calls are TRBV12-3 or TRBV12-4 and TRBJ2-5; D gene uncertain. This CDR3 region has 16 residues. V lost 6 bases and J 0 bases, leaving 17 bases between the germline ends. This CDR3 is CASSYDPSSDQETQYF. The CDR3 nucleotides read TGTGCCAGCAGCTACGACCCGAGCTCAGACCAAGAGACCCAGTACTTC.

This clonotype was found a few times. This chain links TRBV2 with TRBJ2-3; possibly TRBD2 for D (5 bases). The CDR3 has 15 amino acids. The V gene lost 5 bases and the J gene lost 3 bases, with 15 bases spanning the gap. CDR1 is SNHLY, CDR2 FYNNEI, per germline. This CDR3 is CASSRGFSATDTQYF. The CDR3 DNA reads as TGTGCCAGCAGTCGCGGTTTTAGCGCTACAGATACGCAGTATTTT.

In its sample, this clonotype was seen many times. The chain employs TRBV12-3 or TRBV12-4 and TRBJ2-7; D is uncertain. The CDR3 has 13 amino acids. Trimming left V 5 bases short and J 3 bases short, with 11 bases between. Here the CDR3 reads CASSPRSYYEQYF. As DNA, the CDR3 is TGTGCCAGCAGTCCACGGTCATACTACGAGCAGTACTTC.

CDR3 bases: TGTGCCAGCAGGACAGGGGTTGGGGGGGAAAAACTGTTTTTT. Translated, it gives CASRTGVGGEKLFF. This chain uses TRBV12-3 or TRBV12-4 with TRBJ1-4; 8 bases map to TRBD1. The CDR3 contains 14 residues. J gave up 8 bases and V 6 bases, and 8 bases lay outside the gene matches.

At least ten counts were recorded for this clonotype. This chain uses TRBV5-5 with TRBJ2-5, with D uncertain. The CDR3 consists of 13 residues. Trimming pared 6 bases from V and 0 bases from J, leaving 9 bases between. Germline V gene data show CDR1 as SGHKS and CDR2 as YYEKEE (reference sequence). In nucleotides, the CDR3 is TGTGCCAGCACCCCCCTGTACCAAGAGACCCAGTACTTC. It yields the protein CASTPLYQETQYF.

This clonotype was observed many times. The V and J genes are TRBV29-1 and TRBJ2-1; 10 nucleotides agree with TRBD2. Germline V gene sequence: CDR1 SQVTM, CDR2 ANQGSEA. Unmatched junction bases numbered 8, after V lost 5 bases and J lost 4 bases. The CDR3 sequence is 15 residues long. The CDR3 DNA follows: TGCAGCGTTCCGGGACTAGCGACCGATTACAATGAGCAGTTCTTC. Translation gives CSVPGLATDYNEQFF.

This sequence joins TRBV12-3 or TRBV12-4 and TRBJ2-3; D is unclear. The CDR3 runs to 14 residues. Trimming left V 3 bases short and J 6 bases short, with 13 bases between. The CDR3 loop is CASSLAIFGDTQYF. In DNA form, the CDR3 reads TGTGCCAGCAGTTTGGCCATATTCGGGGATACGCAGTATTTT.

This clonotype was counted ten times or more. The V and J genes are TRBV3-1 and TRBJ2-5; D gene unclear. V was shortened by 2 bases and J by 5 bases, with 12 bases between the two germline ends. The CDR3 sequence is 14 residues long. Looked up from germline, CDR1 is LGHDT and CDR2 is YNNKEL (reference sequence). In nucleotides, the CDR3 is TGTGCCAGCAGCCAACCGATTGGCCTTGAGACCCAGTACTTC. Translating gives CASSQPIGLETQYF.

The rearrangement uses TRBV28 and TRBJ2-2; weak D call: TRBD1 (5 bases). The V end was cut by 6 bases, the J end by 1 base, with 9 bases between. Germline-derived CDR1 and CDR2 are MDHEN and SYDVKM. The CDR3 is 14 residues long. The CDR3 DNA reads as TGTGCCAGCAGAGTGACAGTGAACACCGGGGAGCTGTTTTTT. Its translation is CASRVTVNTGELFF.

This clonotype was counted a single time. CDR3 bases: TGTGCCAGCTCCGGCGCGGGGGGGACCTACGAGCAGTACTTC. This codes for CASSGAGGTYEQYF. The chain has TRBV18 and TRBJ2-7; 9 bases line up with TRBD2. The CDR3 extends over 14 amino acids. V was pared by 6 bases and J by 2 bases, with 5 bases of the junction left unmatched. Germline V lookup: CDR1 KGHSH, CDR2 LQKENI. Full variable domain (missing parts from reference TRBV18 and TRBJ2-7): NAGVMQNPRHLVRRRGQEARLRCSPMKGHSHVYWYRQLPEEGLKFMVYLQKENIIDESGMPKERFSAEFPKEGPSILRIQQVVRGDSAAYFCASSGAGGTYEQYFGPGTRLTVT.

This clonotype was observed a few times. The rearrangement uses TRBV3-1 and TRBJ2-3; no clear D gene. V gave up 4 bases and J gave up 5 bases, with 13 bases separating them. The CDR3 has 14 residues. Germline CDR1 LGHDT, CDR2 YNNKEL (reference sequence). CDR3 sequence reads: CASSPGGSGDTQYF. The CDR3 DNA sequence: TGTGCCAGCAGCCCGGGTGGGTCCGGAGATACGCAGTATTTT.

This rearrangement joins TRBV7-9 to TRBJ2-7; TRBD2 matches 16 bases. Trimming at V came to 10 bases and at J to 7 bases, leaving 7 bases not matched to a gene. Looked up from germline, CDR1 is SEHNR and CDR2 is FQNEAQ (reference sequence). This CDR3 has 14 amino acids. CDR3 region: CAISGTSGRAEQYF. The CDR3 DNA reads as TGTGCCATATCCGGGACTAGCGGGAGGGCTGAGCAGTACTTC.

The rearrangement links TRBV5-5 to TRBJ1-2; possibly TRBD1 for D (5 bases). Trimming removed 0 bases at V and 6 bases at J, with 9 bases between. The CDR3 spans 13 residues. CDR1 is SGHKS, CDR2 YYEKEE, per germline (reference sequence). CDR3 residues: CASSLVAGDGYTF. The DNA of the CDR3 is TGTGCCAGCAGCTTGGTCGCGGGGGATGGCTACACCTTC.

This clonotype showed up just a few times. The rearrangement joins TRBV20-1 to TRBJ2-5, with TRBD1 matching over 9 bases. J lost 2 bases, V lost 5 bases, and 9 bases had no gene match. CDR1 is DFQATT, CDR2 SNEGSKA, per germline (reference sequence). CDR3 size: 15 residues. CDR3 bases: TGCAGTGCTCCTATGGGACAGGGACATCAAGAGACCCAGTACTTC. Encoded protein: CSAPMGQGHQETQYF.

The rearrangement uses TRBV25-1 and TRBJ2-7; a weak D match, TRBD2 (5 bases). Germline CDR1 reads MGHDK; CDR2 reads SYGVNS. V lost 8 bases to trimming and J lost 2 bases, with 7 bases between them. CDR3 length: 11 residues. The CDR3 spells CASGGTYEQYF. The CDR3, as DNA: TGTGCCAGCGGAGGAACCTACGAGCAGTACTTC.

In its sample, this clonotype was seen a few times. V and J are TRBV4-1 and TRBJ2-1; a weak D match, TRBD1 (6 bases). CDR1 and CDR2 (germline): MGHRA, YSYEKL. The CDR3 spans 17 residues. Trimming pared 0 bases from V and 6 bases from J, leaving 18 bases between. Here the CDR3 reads CASSQEGRGSAFNEQFF. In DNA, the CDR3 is TGCGCCAGCAGCCAAGAGGGTAGGGGGAGTGCATTCAATGAGCAGTTCTTC.

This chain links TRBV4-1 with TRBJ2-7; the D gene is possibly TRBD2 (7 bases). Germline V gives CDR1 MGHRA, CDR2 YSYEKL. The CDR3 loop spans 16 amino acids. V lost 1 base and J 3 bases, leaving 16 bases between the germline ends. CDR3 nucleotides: TGCGCCAGCAGCCAAGTGAGGGGGGGACCGGGCTACGAGCAGTACTTC. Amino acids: CASSQVRGGPGYEQYF.

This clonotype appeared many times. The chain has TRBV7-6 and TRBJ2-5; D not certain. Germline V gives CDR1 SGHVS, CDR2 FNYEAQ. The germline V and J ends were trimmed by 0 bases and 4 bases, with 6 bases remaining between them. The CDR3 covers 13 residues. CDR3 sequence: CASSLALGETQYF. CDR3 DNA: TGTGCCAGCAGCTTAGCGCTAGGAGAGACCCAGTACTTC.

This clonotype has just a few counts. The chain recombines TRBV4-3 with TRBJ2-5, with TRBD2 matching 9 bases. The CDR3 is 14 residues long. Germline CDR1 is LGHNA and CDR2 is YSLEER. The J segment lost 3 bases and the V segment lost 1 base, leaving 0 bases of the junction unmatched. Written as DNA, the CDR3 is TGCGCCAGCAGCCAAGTAGCGGGAGAAGAGACCCAGTACTTC. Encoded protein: CASSQVAGEETQYF.